This T cell receptor beta chain was obtained from a study of cytomegalovirus exposure and HLA in healthy donors. Study as a whole: One earlier analysis, a look at around 170 million T cells, found around 110 million unique TCR beta sequences.

Concerning this clone: Its antigen remains unknown.

PCR used 60 Vbeta primers and 13 Jbeta primers. Assay used: immunoSEQ multiplex PCR; TCRdb lists only in-frame clones, some missing. The table shows 150,000 to 200,000 clones, with 65% to 85% occurring only once. General study findings and limits: Later analysis showed most CMV-associated TCR beta chains appearing HLA-restricted.

Germline V lookup: CDR1 SGHTA, CDR2 FQGNSA. The V and J ends lost 0 bases and 2 bases, in that order; junction bases with no gene match: 8. The CDR3 totals 17 residues. The chain joins TRBV7-2 to TRBJ1-2, with TRBD1 matching over 8 bases. Sequenced material: PBMCs. This clonotype originated in a woman in her 30s in good health and CMV-seropositive. The CDR3 nucleotides read TGTGCCAGCAGCTTAGCAGTAGGACAGGGCTTAAACTATGGCTACACCTTC. This codes for CASSLAVGQGLNYGYTF.